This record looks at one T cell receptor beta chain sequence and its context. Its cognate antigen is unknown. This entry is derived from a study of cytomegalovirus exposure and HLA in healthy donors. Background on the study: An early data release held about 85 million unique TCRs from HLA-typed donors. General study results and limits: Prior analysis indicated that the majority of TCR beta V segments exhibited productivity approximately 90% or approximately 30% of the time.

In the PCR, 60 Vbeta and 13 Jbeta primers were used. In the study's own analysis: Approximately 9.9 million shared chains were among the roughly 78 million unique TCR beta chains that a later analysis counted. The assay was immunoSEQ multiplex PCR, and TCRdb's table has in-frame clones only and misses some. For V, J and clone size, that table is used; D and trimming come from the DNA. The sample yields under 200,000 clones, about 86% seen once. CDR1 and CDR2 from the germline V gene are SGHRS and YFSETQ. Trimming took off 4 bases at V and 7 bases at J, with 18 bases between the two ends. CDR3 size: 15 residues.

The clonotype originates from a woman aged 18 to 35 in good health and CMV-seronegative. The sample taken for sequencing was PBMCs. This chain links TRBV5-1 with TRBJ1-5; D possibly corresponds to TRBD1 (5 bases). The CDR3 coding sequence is TGCGCCAGCAGCCCGGACGGGGGGTCGAGGCAGCCCCAGCATTTT. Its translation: CASSPDGGSRQPQHF.